What follows are 21 T cell receptor beta chains derived from one specimen sequenced in a study of radiotherapy plus CTLA-4 blockade in lung cancer. Using immunoSEQ multiplex PCR, the repertoire was profiled, and TCRdb retains in-frame clones only, with some absent. This sample has tens of thousands of clones, with around four fifths found just once. Sequencing used peripheral blood, obtained from a patient treated with radiotherapy plus ipilimumab. Every receptor here comes from a human donor with non-small cell lung cancer who had a partial response to radiotherapy plus ipilimumab.

The rearrangement uses TRBV19 and TRBJ1-2; no clear D gene. Between the trimmed V and J ends, which lost 7 bases and 4 bases, there was a span of 16 bases. The CDR3 is 14 amino acids. CDR1 and CDR2 (germline): LNHDA, SQIVND (reference sequence). Here the CDR3 reads CASTTQDSGYGYTF. The CDR3 DNA sequence: TGTGCCAGTACCACGCAAGATTCAGGCTATGGCTACACCTTC.

This clone showed up just a few times. J is TRBJ2-3 and V is TRBV11-3, with 10 bases fitting TRBD2. V lost 3 bases, J lost 8 bases, and 5 bases stayed unmatched. The CDR3 loop spans 14 amino acids. The germline V gene has CDR1 SGHNT and CDR2 YENEEA. The CDR3: CASSLTSGWGTQYF. The CDR3 DNA follows: TGTGCCAGCAGCTTGACTAGCGGGTGGGGTACGCAGTATTTT. Combining the CDR3 with reference TRBV11-3 and TRBJ2-3 gives the whole variable domain EAGVVQSPRYKIIEKKQPVAFWCNPISGHNTLYWYLQNLGQGPELLIRYENEEAVDDSQLPKDRFSAERLKGVDSTLKIQPAELGDSAVYLCASSLTSGWGTQYFGPGTRLTVL.

The chain is built from TRBV11-2 and TRBJ1-5; tentative D call: TRBD1 (5 bases). This CDR3 is 15 amino acids long. Deletions cut 1 base from V and 1 base from J, with 8 bases between. Germline lookup yields CDR1 SGHAT and CDR2 FQNNGV. The CDR3 sequence is CASSLAGGSNQPQHF. The CDR3 bases are TGTGCCAGCAGCTTAGCTGGGGGGAGCAATCAGCCCCAGCATTTT.

The rearrangement joins TRBV29-1 to TRBJ2-7; TRBD1 might be the D (6 bases). The germline V and J ends were trimmed by 3 bases and 1 base, with 19 bases remaining between them. The germline V gene encodes CDR1 SQVTM and CDR2 ANQGSEA. The CDR3 totals 16 residues. CDR3 protein: CSVEFVAGDVSYEQYF. CDR3 bases: TGCAGCGTTGAGTTTGTGGCAGGGGACGTATCCTACGAGCAGTACTTC.

The chain employs TRBV29-1 and TRBJ2-7; D is possibly TRBD2 (5 bases). V was shortened by 4 bases and J by 5 bases, with 12 bases between the two germline ends. Per germline, CDR1 SQVTM and CDR2 ANQGSEA. The CDR3 is made up of 12 amino acids. In DNA form, the CDR3 reads TGCAGCGTTGGTATCAGCGGCAACGAGCAGTACTTC. It specifies CSVGISGNEQYF.

The chain is built from TRBV7-2 and TRBJ1-1; D is undetermined. Trimming pared 1 base from V and 0 bases from J, leaving 9 bases between. Germline CDR1 is SGHTA and CDR2 is FQGNSA. The CDR3 has 15 amino acids. CDR3 in amino acids: CASSLGSLVNTEAFF. DNA for the CDR3: TGTGCCAGCAGCTTAGGGAGCCTCGTGAACACTGAAGCTTTCTTT.

This clone has a handful of counts. The rearrangement links TRBV5-4 to TRBJ1-4; no clear D. Per the germline V gene, CDR1 is SGHNT and CDR2 is YYREEE (reference sequence). The CDR3 extends over 14 amino acids. Trimming cost V 0 bases and J 3 bases, with 6 bases left between them. Written as DNA, the CDR3 is TGTGCCAGCAGCTTGGATCAGGCTAATGAAAAACTGTTTTTT. Translated, it gives CASSLDQANEKLFF.

The J gene is TRBJ2-7, the V gene TRBV6-5, with a weak D call TRBD2 (6 bases). Between the trimmed V and J ends, which lost 4 bases and 4 bases, there was a span of 17 bases. This CDR3 has 15 amino acids. Germline V lookup: CDR1 MNHEY, CDR2 SVGAGI. CDR3 nucleotide sequence: TGTGCCAGCAGTTGGGGACTTGATCCATGGTACGAGCAGTACTTC. Protein sequence: CASSWGLDPWYEQYF.

This sequence joins TRBV7-8 and TRBJ2-7, with 9 bases that match TRBD2. This CDR3 region has 18 residues. Germline values: CDR1 SGHVS, CDR2 FQNEAQ. J was trimmed by 2 bases and V by 1 base; bases with no gene match: 12. The CDR3 DNA is TGTGCCAGCAGCTTAGGTCCAGCGGGGGGATTGGGTACCTACGAGCAGTACTTC. Translation gives CASSLGPAGGLGTYEQYF. Variable domain in full (rest from reference TRBV7-8 and TRBJ2-7): GAGVSQSPRYKVAKRGQDVALRCDPISGHVSLFWYQQALGQGPEFLTYFQNEAQLDKSGLPSDRFFAERPEGSVSTLKIQRTQQEDSAVYLCASSLGPAGGLGTYEQYFGPGTRLTVT.

The chain couples TRBV28 to TRBJ2-5; 8 bases are a match to TRBD2. The trim removed 2 bases at V and 1 base at J, leaving 3 bases unmatched. Germline lookup yields CDR1 MDHEN and CDR2 SYDVKM. The CDR3 sequence is 15 residues long. CDR3: CASSLGGGSQETQYF. The CDR3 region has the DNA TGTGCCAGCAGTTTAGGCGGGGGGAGCCAAGAGACCCAGTACTTC.

The V gene is TRBV6-1, the J gene TRBJ2-5; the match to TRBD1 covers 9 bases. J gave up 5 bases and V 4 bases, and 8 bases lay outside the gene matches. This CDR3 has 15 residues. The V gene's germline CDR1 is MNHNS and CDR2 SASEGT. The CDR3 loop reads CASSGGTGSLETQYF. CDR3 nucleotide sequence: TGTGCCAGCAGTGGAGGGACAGGGTCGCTTGAGACCCAGTACTTC.

The chain combines TRBV6-4 with TRBJ2-7, with D tentatively TRBD1 (6 bases). Per germline, CDR1 MRHNA and CDR2 SNTAGT. V lost 2 bases and J 2 bases, leaving 16 bases between the germline ends. The CDR3 sequence is 16 residues long. CDR3 region: CASSDPRDTRAYEQYF. For the CDR3, the DNA is TGTGCCAGCAGTGACCCCCGGGACACCAGAGCCTACGAGCAGTACTTC.

CDR3: CASSPLQFTDTQYF. In DNA, the CDR3 is TGCGCCAGCAGCCCCCTTCAGTTCACAGATACGCAGTATTTT. V gene TRBV5-1 combines with J gene TRBJ2-3; D gene unclear. CDR1 and CDR2 from the germline V gene are SGHRS and YFSETQ. CDR3 size: 14 residues. The V and J ends lost 4 bases and 2 bases respectively, with 11 bases between them.

This clone has only a few counts. V is TRBV7-6 and J is TRBJ2-7; 7 bases match TRBD1. Looked up from germline, CDR1 is SGHVS and CDR2 is FNYEAQ. V lost 0 bases to trimming and J lost 3 bases; unmatched junction nucleotides: 5. The CDR3 spans 15 residues. CDR3 bases: TGTGCCAGCAGCTTAGCCTCGACAGGGAGCTACGAGCAGTACTTC. Protein product: CASSLASTGSYEQYF.

This sequence joins TRBV4-2 and TRBJ2-6, with D possibly TRBD2 on 5 matching bases. V was clipped by 4 bases and J by 0 bases, with 16 bases between them. The germline gives CDR1 LGHNA, CDR2 YNFKEQ. CDR3 length: 18 residues. The CDR3 protein is CASSRDMLASSGANVLTF. Written as DNA, the CDR3 is TGTGCCAGCAGCCGAGACATGCTAGCAAGCTCTGGGGCCAACGTCCTGACTTTC.

This clone was found once. The CDR3 region is CASSLSGQGATDTQYF. DNA of the CDR3: TGTGCCAGCAGCTTGTCCGGACAGGGGGCTACAGATACGCAGTATTTT. The rearrangement joins TRBV5-5 to TRBJ2-3, with 11 bases aligning to TRBD1. This CDR3 comprises 16 residues. V lost 1 base, J lost 3 bases, and 4 bases stayed unmatched. In germline, CDR1 is SGHKS, CDR2 YYEKEE (reference sequence).

The chain recombines TRBV6-5 with TRBJ1-1, with D perhaps TRBD1 (5 bases). There are 16 residues in the CDR3. Germline CDR1 is MNHEY and CDR2 is SVGAGI. V lost 2 bases and J 1 base, leaving 14 bases between the germline ends. CDR3 coding DNA: TGTGCCAGCAGTTACCTGAGGAACAGGTGGAACACTGAAGCTTTCTTT. Translating it yields CASSYLRNRWNTEAFF.

This clone was counted only a few times. This chain links TRBV7-3 with TRBJ2-1; the D gene is possibly TRBD1 (5 bases). The CDR3 runs to 13 residues. Trimming pared 5 bases from V and 6 bases from J, leaving 11 bases between. Germline V gene data show CDR1 as SGHTA and CDR2 as FQGTGA. Here the CDR3 DNA reads TGTGCCAGCAGCATAGGGGTGGGCAATGAGCAGTTCTTC. This gives the protein CASSIGVGNEQFF.

The chain employs TRBV5-1 and TRBJ2-7, with D perhaps TRBD1 (6 bases). The CDR3 consists of 15 residues. The germline CDR1 and CDR2 sequences are SGHRS and YFSETQ. Trimming removed 4 bases from V and 9 bases from J, with 23 bases in between. CDR3 region: CASSQGTDSLRGQYF. The CDR3 DNA is TGCGCCAGCAGCCAGGGGACGGATAGCCTACGAGGGCAGTACTTC.

The V and J genes are TRBV23-1 and TRBJ1-1; no reliable D call. TRBV23-1 is labeled an ORF, and its function is uncertain. The CDR3 contains 12 residues. Between the trimmed V and J ends, which lost 6 bases and 5 bases, there was a span of 10 bases. The CDR3 loop reads CASRAVRTEAFF. The CDR3 nucleotides read TGCGCCAGCAGGGCGGTGAGGACTGAAGCTTTCTTT.

The sample holds a few counts of this clone. The chain carries TRBV6-5 and TRBJ2-7; 12 bases fit TRBD1. V lost 5 bases and J lost 12; bases outside the gene matches: 11. The CDR3 consists of 14 residues. Germline V CDR1 and CDR2: MNHEY, SVGAGI. This CDR3 reads CASSEGQGALVPYF. The CDR3 coding sequence is TGTGCCAGCAGTGAGGGACAGGGGGCCCTCGTTCCGTACTTC.